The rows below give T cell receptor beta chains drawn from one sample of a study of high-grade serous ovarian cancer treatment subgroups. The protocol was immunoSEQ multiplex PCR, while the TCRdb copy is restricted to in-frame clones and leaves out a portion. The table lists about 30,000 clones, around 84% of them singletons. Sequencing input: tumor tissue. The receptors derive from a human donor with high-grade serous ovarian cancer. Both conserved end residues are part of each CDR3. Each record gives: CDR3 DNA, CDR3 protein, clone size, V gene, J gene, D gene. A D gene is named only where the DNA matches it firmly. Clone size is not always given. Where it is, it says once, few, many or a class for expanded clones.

DNA: TGTGCCACCAGCCGGGACATCTCAAACACCATATATTTT; CDR3: CATSRDISNTIYF; size: .; V: TRBV15; J: TRBJ1-3; D: .
DNA: TGTGCCAGCAGCCAGACCTGGACAGGAACTGGCGAGCAGTACTTC; CDR3: CASSQTWTGTGEQYF; size: .; V: TRBV9; J: TRBJ2-7; D: TRBD1
DNA: TGCAGCGTTGTTCAGGGCGGAACTTATAACTATGGCTACACCTTC; CDR3: CSVVQGGTYNYGYTF; size: .; V: TRBV29-1; J: TRBJ1-2; D: .
DNA: TGTGCCAGCACCACCTTCCAGGGACCGGCTAATTCACCCCTCCACTTT; CDR3: CASTTFQGPANSPLHF; size: .; V: TRBV6-6; J: TRBJ1-6; D: .
DNA: TGTGCCAGCAGCCCCAGACTAGCGGCAATATACAATGAGCAGTTCTTC; CDR3: CASSPRLAAIYNEQFF; size: once; V: TRBV5-8; J: TRBJ2-1; D: TRBD2
DNA: TGTGCCAGCAGTGACCAGGTGTCGGGCAACGTCCTGACTTTC; CDR3: CASSDQVSGNVLTF; size: .; V: TRBV5-4; J: TRBJ2-6; D: .
DNA: TGTGCCAGCAGAACGTCTAGCGCACAAGAGACCCAGTACTTC; CDR3: CASRTSSAQETQYF; size: .; V: TRBV7-8; J: TRBJ2-5; D: .
DNA: TGTGCCAGCAGCCCTCAGGGGTTGAACACCGGGGAGCTGTTTTTT; CDR3: CASSPQGLNTGELFF; size: few; V: TRBV6-5; J: TRBJ2-2; D: .
DNA: TGTGCCTGGACAGGGGCTTTCGGCGTTGGGGCTTTCTTT; CDR3: CAWTGAFGVGAFF; size: .; V: TRBV30; J: TRBJ1-1; D: .
DNA: TGTGCCAGAAGCTTGGCCGGCGGGTGTGTAGCTTTCTTT; CDR3: CARSLAGGCVAFF; size: .; V: TRBV5-3; J: TRBJ1-1; D: .
DNA: TGCGCCAGCAGGGGGACAGGGGGCTTCTACGAGCAGTACTTC; CDR3: CASRGTGGFYEQYF; size: .; V: TRBV5-1; J: TRBJ2-7; D: TRBD1
DNA: TGTGCCAGCAGCCCCGGGAGGGCCAGTACGCAGTATTTT; CDR3: CASSPGRASTQYF; size: .; V: TRBV11-2; J: TRBJ2-3; D: TRBD2
DNA: TGTGCCATCAGGACTAGCGGTTCCTACGAGCAGTACTTC; CDR3: CAIRTSGSYEQYF; size: .; V: TRBV10-3; J: TRBJ2-7; D: TRBD2
DNA: TGTGCCAGCAGCCCGTTAGGCGGGAGGGCAGGGACCGGGGAGCTGTTTTTT; CDR3: CASSPLGGRAGTGELFF; size: .; V: TRBV7-8; J: TRBJ2-2; D: TRBD2
DNA: TGCGCCAGCAGCTTGCCGCTAGCGGGAGGCTCAGAGACCCAGTACTTC; CDR3: CASSLPLAGGSETQYF; size: .; V: TRBV5-1; J: TRBJ2-5; D: TRBD2
DNA: TGCGCCAGCAGCTTCCCGAAACAGGGGACTGAAGCTTTCTTT; CDR3: CASSFPKQGTEAFF; size: once; V: TRBV5-1; J: TRBJ1-1; D: TRBD1
DNA: TGTGCCAGCAGCTTAGGCCAAGCACAAGAGACCCAGTACTTC; CDR3: CASSLGQAQETQYF; size: .; V: TRBV7-8; J: TRBJ2-5; D: .
DNA: TGTGCCAGCAGAGACCGGGACACCTACGAGCAGTACTTC; CDR3: CASRDRDTYEQYF; size: .; V: TRBV6-1; J: TRBJ2-7; D: .
DNA: TGTGCCAGCAGCTTCACAGAGAACACTGAAGCTTTCTTT; CDR3: CASSFTENTEAFF; size: .; V: TRBV10-3; J: TRBJ1-1; D: .
DNA: TGCGCCAGCAGCTTGGGACTAGCGGGAGAACCGTACTTC; CDR3: CASSLGLAGEPYF; size: .; V: TRBV5-1; J: TRBJ2-7; D: TRBD2
DNA: TGTGCCAGCAGCCATGGTTGGGGCGGAGTGAGCGAGCAGTACTTC; CDR3: CASSHGWGGVSEQYF; size: few; V: TRBV14; J: TRBJ2-7; D: .
DNA: TGCGCCAGCAGCTTGGCTACAGGGGGCTGGTACGAGCAGTACTTC; CDR3: CASSLATGGWYEQYF; size: .; V: TRBV5-1; J: TRBJ2-7; D: TRBD1
DNA: TGTGCCACCAGCAGAGATAGGGTCGGTTTATACGAGCAGTACTTC; CDR3: CATSRDRVGLYEQYF; size: .; V: TRBV15; J: TRBJ2-7; D: .
DNA: TGTGCCAGTAGTTACACCTCCGGCTACACCTTC; CDR3: CASSYTSGYTF; size: .; V: TRBV19; J: TRBJ1-2; D: .
DNA: TGTGCCAGCCGTGGGGGGCTAGCGGGAGCTGAGCAGTTCTTC; CDR3: CASRGGLAGAEQFF; size: .; V: TRBV7-8; J: TRBJ2-1; D: TRBD2
DNA: TGTGCCTGGAACCCCGGGACAGGGAACTATGGCTACACCTTC; CDR3: CAWNPGTGNYGYTF; size: .; V: TRBV30; J: TRBJ1-2; D: TRBD1
DNA: TGTGCCAGTACCACCCGGCGTGGGGTAGGCACCGGGGAGCTGTTTTTT; CDR3: CASTTRRGVGTGELFF; size: .; V: TRBV28; J: TRBJ2-2; D: .
DNA: TGTGCCAGCAGCCCTGTTAGGCGACAGGGGGGATACGAGCAGTACTTC; CDR3: CASSPVRRQGGYEQYF; size: .; V: TRBV11-2; J: TRBJ2-7; D: TRBD1
DNA: TGTGCCAGTAGTAAGGACAGGGGGTATGGTGGGGCCAACGTCCTGACTTTC; CDR3: CASSKDRGYGGANVLTF; size: .; V: TRBV19; J: TRBJ2-6; D: TRBD1
DNA: TGTGCCAGCAGCCGGGACAGGGGACCTGGGGCCAACGTCCTGACTTTC; CDR3: CASSRDRGPGANVLTF; size: once; V: TRBV14; J: TRBJ2-6; D: TRBD1
DNA: TGTGCCAGCAGTCCCCTGGGGGCGGGAGGGCCTCCCTACGAGCAGTACTTC; CDR3: CASSPLGAGGPPYEQYF; size: .; V: TRBV28; J: TRBJ2-7; D: TRBD2
DNA: TGTGCCAGCAGTTACACAAGTGGGACTGAAGCTTTCTTT; CDR3: CASSYTSGTEAFF; size: .; V: TRBV6-6; J: TRBJ1-1; D: .
DNA: TGTGCCAGCAGCCCGTGGGACGGGAGCTCCTACGAGCAGTACTTC; CDR3: CASSPWDGSSYEQYF; size: .; V: TRBV2; J: TRBJ2-7; D: .
DNA: TGTGCCAGCTCCCTAGCGGGAGGGCCCTGGGAGCAGTACTTC; CDR3: CASSLAGGPWEQYF; size: once; V: TRBV18; J: TRBJ2-7; D: TRBD2
DNA: TGTGCCAGCAGCATAGCAGGGAGGACGGACACTGAAGCTTTCTTT; CDR3: CASSIAGRTDTEAFF; size: .; V: TRBV7-9; J: TRBJ1-1; D: .
DNA: TGTGCCAGCCTGGCTGCGGGCAACACAGATACGCAGTATTTT; CDR3: CASLAAGNTDTQYF; size: .; V: TRBV6-1; J: TRBJ2-3; D: .
DNA: TGTGCCAGCAGCCTCCTGACAGGCTCTGACTATGGCTACACCTTC; CDR3: CASSLLTGSDYGYTF; size: few; V: TRBV14; J: TRBJ1-2; D: .
DNA: TGCGCCAGCAGCTTGAGGGCTGGACTAGCCGGCAATGAGCAGTTCTTC; CDR3: CASSLRAGLAGNEQFF; size: .; V: TRBV5-1; J: TRBJ2-1; D: TRBD2
DNA: TGTGCCAGCAGCTTGGATGGCAGTCCCACTGAAGCTTTCTTT; CDR3: CASSLDGSPTEAFF; size: .; V: TRBV7-9; J: TRBJ1-1; D: .
DNA: TGTGCCAGCAGCTTACGATGGGGAGGGGGTAACTATGGCTACACCTTC; CDR3: CASSLRWGGGNYGYTF; size: .; V: TRBV11-3; J: TRBJ1-2; D: .
DNA: TGCGCCAGCAGCCAACCTGTAGCGGGAAGGACAGATACGCAGTATTTT; CDR3: CASSQPVAGRTDTQYF; size: once; V: TRBV4-1; J: TRBJ2-3; D: TRBD2
DNA: TGTGCCAGTAGTATCGGGACATTGAACACTGAAGCTTTCTTT; CDR3: CASSIGTLNTEAFF; size: .; V: TRBV19; J: TRBJ1-1; D: .
DNA: TGTGCCAGCAGTTCTCAGGGGGCGTCCAGTCAGCCCCAGCATTTT; CDR3: CASSSQGASSQPQHF; size: .; V: TRBV6-5; J: TRBJ1-5; D: TRBD1
DNA: TGCGCCAGCAGTGCACTAGGAGTCACGGGTTACAATGAGCAGTTCTTC; CDR3: CASSALGVTGYNEQFF; size: .; V: TRBV10-1; J: TRBJ2-1; D: .
DNA: TGTGCCAGCAGCTTAAGGATTGAGGTGAACACTGAAGCTTTCTTT; CDR3: CASSLRIEVNTEAFF; size: .; V: TRBV11-2; J: TRBJ1-1; D: .
DNA: TGTGCCAGCAGCTTAGCTGGGGCTAGCGCAGTCTCCTACGAGCAGTACTTC; CDR3: CASSLAGASAVSYEQYF; size: once; V: TRBV11-2; J: TRBJ2-7; D: .
DNA: TGCGCCAGCAGCCAAGGGACTAGCGGCGCTTACAATGAGCAGTTCTTC; CDR3: CASSQGTSGAYNEQFF; size: .; V: TRBV4-1; J: TRBJ2-1; D: TRBD2
DNA: TGTGCCATCAGTGAGGTACAGGGATTCAACTATGGCTACACCTTC; CDR3: CAISEVQGFNYGYTF; size: .; V: TRBV10-3; J: TRBJ1-2; D: .
DNA: TGCGCCAGCAGGACTCCTACCATCCGGCGGATCCGGGACACCTCCTACGAGCAGTACTTC; CDR3: CASRTPTIRRIRDTSYEQYF; size: .; V: TRBV23-1; J: TRBJ2-7; D: .
DNA: TGTGCCAGTAGTACCCCCGAGGTCCGGGAGCTGTTTTTT; CDR3: CASSTPEVRELFF; size: .; V: TRBV19; J: TRBJ2-2; D: .
DNA: TGTGCCAGCAGCGGAAAAGGGGGGGCCTATGGCTACACCTTC; CDR3: CASSGKGGAYGYTF; size: .; V: TRBV9; J: TRBJ1-2; D: .
DNA: TGTGCCTGGAGCGACAGGGGTAGTGTTCAGCCCCAGCATTTT; CDR3: CAWSDRGSVQPQHF; size: .; V: TRBV30; J: TRBJ1-5; D: TRBD1
DNA: TGTGCCAGCAGCCAAGATTCGGGACTAGCCTCCTACAATGAGCAGTTCTTC; CDR3: CASSQDSGLASYNEQFF; size: .; V: TRBV14; J: TRBJ2-1; D: TRBD2
DNA: TGTGCCAGCAGCTTAGACCGGGCAGATACGCAGTATTTT; CDR3: CASSLDRADTQYF; size: .; V: TRBV7-2; J: TRBJ2-3; D: .
DNA: TGTGCCAGCAAGGGGGGAGTGGTCTCAGATACGCAGTATTTT; CDR3: CASKGGVVSDTQYF; size: .; V: TRBV2; J: TRBJ2-3; D: .
DNA: TGTGCCAGCAGCTCGGGCCACACGGGGCAGTACTTC; CDR3: CASSSGHTGQYF; size: few; V: TRBV25-1; J: TRBJ2-7; D: .
DNA: TGTGCCAGCAGCCCCGGGGCGGTCTACGGCTACACCTTC; CDR3: CASSPGAVYGYTF; size: .; V: TRBV6-5; J: TRBJ1-2; D: .
DNA: TGTGCCGGCAGCCGGCTCTCGGGCCAGGAGCAGTACTTC; CDR3: CAGSRLSGQEQYF; size: .; V: TRBV5-5; J: TRBJ2-7; D: .
DNA: TGTGCCAGCAGTTCTAGCGGGAGGTACTCCTACAATGAGCAGTTCTTC; CDR3: CASSSSGRYSYNEQFF; size: .; V: TRBV6-5; J: TRBJ2-1; D: TRBD2
DNA: TGTGCCAGCAGCGCCGGGTCCACCCCAGATACGCAGTATTTT; CDR3: CASSAGSTPDTQYF; size: .; V: TRBV7-9; J: TRBJ2-3; D: .